The sequence of this T cell receptor (beta chain) was determined in a study of regulatory T cells in long-lasting Graves disease. Whole-study context: Graves' patients, diagnosed recently, had received antithyroid drugs under 3 months. Overall study findings and caveats: Peripheral blood alone, not thyroid tissue, underwent study.

This clonotype has at least ten counts. Antigen unknown. As for time point: newly diagnosed GD, antithyroid drugs for less than 3 months. The TCR library was made from RNA that had been extracted from PBMCs in TRIzol. Construction of TCR beta libraries relied on iRepertoire HTBI primers and on Arm-PCR targeting CDR3 regions. TCRdb fed the multiplex PCR reads into MiXCR, producing one record per CDR3 protein. The table has around 500,000 distinct CDR3 sequences, about 13% seen once; the top ten hold roughly 9.7%. This CDR3 has 13 residues. Trimming removed 6 bases at V and 4 bases at J, with 10 bases between. These data were also reused for a study on T cells in Graves' hyperthyroidism and ophthalmopathy.

This material consisted of peripheral blood mononuclear cells (PBMCs), taken at new diagnosis, from a patient treated with antithyroid drugs. This chain joins TRBV12-3 or TRBV12-4 and TRBJ2-4; maybe TRBD2 (6 bases). The TCR was taken from a man younger than 40 with Graves disease. In DNA, the CDR3 is TGTGCCAGCAGCTCCGGACTAAAAAACATTCAGTACTTC. Protein product: CASSSGLKNIQYF.